Each of the 5 T cell receptor beta chains below was sequenced from the same sample in a study of Tregs in tolerant kidney transplant recipients. Clones were read by immunoSEQ multiplex PCR, and TCRdb kept only the in-frame ones, dropping some. Its clone listing holds about 30,000 clones. The input for sequencing was CD8+ T cells from blood, taken before the transplant. These receptors came from a human donor who received a combined kidney and bone marrow transplant.

As concerns this clone: The read finishes 3 residues shy of the CDR3 end, and the germline J gene is used to complete it. V and J are TRBV19 and TRBJ1-5, with 7 bases identical to TRBD1. V was pared by 4 bases and J by 4 bases, with 7 bases of the junction left unmatched. Germline V gene data show CDR1 as LNHDA and CDR2 as SQIVND (reference sequence). This CDR3 contains 15 residues. CDR3 DNA (partial): TGTGCCAGTAGTAGACAGGGCGACGAAAATCAGCCC. Protein product: CASSRQGDENQP. The complete CDR3 sequence is CASSRQGDENQPQHF.

As regards this clone: The CDR3 end is not reached by the read, which stops 3 residues before it; the germline J gene fills it in. The chain uses TRBV5-1 and TRBJ2-3; D possibly corresponds to TRBD1 (7 bases). Germline V gives CDR1 SGHRS, CDR2 YFSETQ. V dropped 0 bases and J dropped 2 bases, with 13 bases sitting between them. This CDR3 contains 16 residues. CDR3 loop: CASSLEAGGTTDTQYF. The CDR3 bases that were read are TGCGCCAGCAGCTTGGAAGCAGGGGGGACCACAGATACG.

With respect to this clone: The read ends 3 residues shy of where the CDR3 ends; the end is completed using the germline J gene. The V and J genes are TRBV5-1 and TRBJ1-3; 7 positions agree with TRBD1. Germline CDR1 is SGHRS and CDR2 is YFSETQ. This CDR3 has 14 residues. With 0 bases clipped from V and 6 bases from J, the junction kept 3 bases outside the gene matches. The CDR3 sequence is CASSLGQGANTIYF. The part of the CDR3 DNA that was read is TGCGCCAGCAGCTTGGGACAGGGAGCAAACACC.

About this clone: Read coverage stops 3 residues before the CDR3 terminus; the germline J gene supplies the remainder. The chain has TRBV29-1 and TRBJ2-7; TRBD2 aligns across 8 bases. Germline CDR1 SQVTM, CDR2 ANQGSEA. V was pared by 1 base and J by 4 bases, with 12 bases of the junction left unmatched. The length of the CDR3 is 16 residues. The CDR3 bases that were read are TGCAGCGTTGAAGGGACGACGGGGAGCGGGAGTTACGAG. Translating it yields CSVEGTTGSGSYE. The whole CDR3 protein is CSVEGTTGSGSYEQYF.

On this clone: The read falls 3 residues short of the CDR3 end, and the missing part is taken from the germline J gene. J is TRBJ2-1 and V is TRBV7-2; D is uncertain. The CDR3 has 14 amino acids. Germline V gene sequence: CDR1 SGHTA, CDR2 FQGNSA. V was pared by 1 base and J by 1 base, with 5 bases between. The chain's CDR3 is CASSLGYSYNEQFF. Incomplete CDR3 DNA: TGTGCCAGCAGCTTAGGTTATTCCTACAATGAG.